Sequencing of this T cell receptor beta chain was carried out in a study of blood T cell repertoires in COVID-19. The germline CDR1 and CDR2 sequences are SGHRS and YFSETQ. The CDR3 is 15 amino acids. Between the trimmed V and J ends, which lost 0 bases and 8 bases, there was a span of 14 bases. In the original analysis: Estimation of nucleated cell counts was performed using reference gene primer amplification. Profiled with immunoSEQ multiplex PCR; TCRdb holds only in-frame clones, not every one. The DNA gave D and trimming, while V, J and clone size come from that table. Of some 260,000 clones listed, about 79% are singletons. This clone showed up just a few times.

The J gene is TRBJ1-4, the V gene TRBV5-1; D gene unclear. The TCR originated in a man aged 80 or over with acute or convalescent COVID-19. The sample taken for sequencing was peripheral blood. The CDR3 sequence is CASSLAGGFLEKLFF. Here the CDR3 DNA reads TGCGCCAGCAGCTTGGCAGGAGGGTTTCTGGAAAAACTGTTTTTT.